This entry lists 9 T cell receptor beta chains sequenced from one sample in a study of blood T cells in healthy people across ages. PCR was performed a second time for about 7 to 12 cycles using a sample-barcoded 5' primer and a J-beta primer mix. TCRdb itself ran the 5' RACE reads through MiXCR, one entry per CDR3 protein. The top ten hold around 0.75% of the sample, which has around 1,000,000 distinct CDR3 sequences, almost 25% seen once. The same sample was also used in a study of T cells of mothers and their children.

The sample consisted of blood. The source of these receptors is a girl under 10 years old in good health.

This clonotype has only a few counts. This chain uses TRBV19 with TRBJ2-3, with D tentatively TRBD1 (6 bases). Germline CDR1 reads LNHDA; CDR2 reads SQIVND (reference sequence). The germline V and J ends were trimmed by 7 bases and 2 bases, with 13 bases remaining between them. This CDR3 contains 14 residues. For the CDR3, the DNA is TGTGCCAGTAATGAACAGGGCCTCACAGATACGCAGTATTTT. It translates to CASNEQGLTDTQYF.

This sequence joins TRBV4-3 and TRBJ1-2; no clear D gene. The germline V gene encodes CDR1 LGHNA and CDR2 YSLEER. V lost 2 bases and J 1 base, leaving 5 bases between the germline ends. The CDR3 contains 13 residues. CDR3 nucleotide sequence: TGCGCCAGCAGCCAAAGTTTTAACTATGGCTACACCTTC. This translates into CASSQSFNYGYTF.

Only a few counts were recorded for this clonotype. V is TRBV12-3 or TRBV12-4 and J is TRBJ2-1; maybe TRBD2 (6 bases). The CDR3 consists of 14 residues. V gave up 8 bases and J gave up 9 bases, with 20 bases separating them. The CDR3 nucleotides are TGTGCCAGCTCTCGGGCGGGGCTGTTTAGTGAGCAGTTCTTC. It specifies CASSRAGLFSEQFF.

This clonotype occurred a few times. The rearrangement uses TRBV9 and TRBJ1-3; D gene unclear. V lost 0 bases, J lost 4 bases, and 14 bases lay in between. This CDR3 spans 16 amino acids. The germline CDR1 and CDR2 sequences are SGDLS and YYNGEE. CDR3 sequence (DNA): TGTGCCAGCAGCGTAGTCCCCGGGCTAGGCGGAAACACCATATATTTT. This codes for CASSVVPGLGGNTIYF.

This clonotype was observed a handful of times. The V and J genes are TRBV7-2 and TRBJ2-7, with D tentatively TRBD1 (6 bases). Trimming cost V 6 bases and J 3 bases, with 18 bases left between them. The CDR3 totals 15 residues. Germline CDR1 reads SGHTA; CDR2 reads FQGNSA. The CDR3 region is CASSFSQGRGYEQYF. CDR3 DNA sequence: TGTGCCAGCAGTTTCTCTCAGGGGAGAGGCTACGAGCAGTACTTC. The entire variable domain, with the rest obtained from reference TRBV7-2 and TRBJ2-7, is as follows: GAGVSQSPSNKVTEKGKDVELRCDPISGHTALYWYRQSLGQGLEFLIYFQGNSAPDKSGLPSDRFSAERTGGSVSTLTIQRTQQEDSAVYLCASSFSQGRGYEQYFGPGTRLTVT.

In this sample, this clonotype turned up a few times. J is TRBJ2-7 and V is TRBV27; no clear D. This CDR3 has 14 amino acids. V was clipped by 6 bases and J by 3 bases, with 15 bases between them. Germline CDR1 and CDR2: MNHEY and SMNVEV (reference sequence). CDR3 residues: CASSQVVWVYEQYF. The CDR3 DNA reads TGTGCCAGCAGCCAAGTCGTCTGGGTCTACGAGCAGTACTTC.

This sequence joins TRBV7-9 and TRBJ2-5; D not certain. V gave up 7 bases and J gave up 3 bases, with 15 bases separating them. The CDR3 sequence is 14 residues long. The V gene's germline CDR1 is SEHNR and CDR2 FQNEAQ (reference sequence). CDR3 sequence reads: CASNPVPWEETQYF. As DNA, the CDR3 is TGTGCCAGCAACCCGGTTCCGTGGGAAGAGACCCAGTACTTC.

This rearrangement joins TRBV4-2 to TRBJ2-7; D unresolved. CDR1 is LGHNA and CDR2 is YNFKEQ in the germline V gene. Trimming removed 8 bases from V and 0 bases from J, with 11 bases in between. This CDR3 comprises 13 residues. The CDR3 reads CASQGYSSYEQYF. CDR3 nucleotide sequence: TGTGCCAGCCAAGGCTATAGCTCCTACGAGCAGTACTTC.

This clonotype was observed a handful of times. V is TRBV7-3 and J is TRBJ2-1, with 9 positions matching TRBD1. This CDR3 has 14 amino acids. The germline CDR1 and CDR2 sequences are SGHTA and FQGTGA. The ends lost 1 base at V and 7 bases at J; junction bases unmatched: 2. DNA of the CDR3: TGTGCCAGCAGCTTAATGGACAGGGGAAATGAGCAGTTCTTC. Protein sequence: CASSLMDRGNEQFF.